A selection of T cell receptor beta chains follows, all from one sample in a study of blood T cell repertoires in COVID-19. Profiled with immunoSEQ multiplex PCR; TCRdb holds only in-frame clones, not every one. Altogether roughly 330,000 clones are present, around four fifths being singletons, with the ten largest covering around 1.2%. The source material was peripheral blood. The receptors originated from a woman in her forties or fifties with acute or convalescent COVID-19. The CDR3 runs from the conserved cysteine through the conserved F or W. A D gene is named only where the DNA matches it firmly. The listing skips clone size in some rows; elsewhere it reads once, few, many or a size class.

V,J,D,size,CDR3,DNA
TRBV19,TRBJ2-1,-,-,CASSTGDLNNEQFF,TGTGCCAGTAGCACGGGGGACCTAAACAATGAGCAGTTCTTC
TRBV3-1/TRBV3-2,TRBJ1-1,TRBD1,-,CASSLRGVNTEAFF,TGTGCCAGCAGCCTCAGGGGGGTGAACACTGAAGCTTTCTTT
TRBV4-1,TRBJ2-3,-,-,CASSPGGQSLTDTQYF,TGCGCCAGCAGCCCGGGCGGACAGTCCCTCACAGATACGCAGTATTTT
TRBV5-1,TRBJ2-5,TRBD2,-,CASSFGLAATLQETQYF,TGCGCCAGCAGCTTCGGACTAGCGGCGACCCTACAAGAGACCCAGTACTTC
TRBV4-2,TRBJ2-2,TRBD2,-,CASSQDRVRTSGRVGNTGELFF,TGTGCCAGCAGCCAAGATCGGGTCCGGACTAGCGGGAGGGTAGGGAACACCGGGGAGCTGTTTTTT
TRBV18,TRBJ1-4,-,-,CASSAAGNEKLFF,TGTGCCAGCTCAGCGGCGGGTAATGAAAAACTGTTTTTT
TRBV6-2/TRBV6-3,TRBJ1-1,-,-,CASSYLSATEAFF,TGTGCCAGCAGTTATCTAAGTGCCACTGAAGCTTTCTTT
TRBV7-2,TRBJ1-1,-,-,CASSLVGGGGGTEAFF,TGTGCCAGCAGCTTAGTTGGGGGAGGGGGGGGCACTGAAGCTTTCTTT
TRBV5-1,TRBJ2-5,-,-,CASSLGASNGETQYF,TGCGCCAGCAGCTTGGGTGCCTCCAACGGGGAGACCCAGTACTTC
TRBV5-1,TRBJ2-3,TRBD2,-,CASSVTSGGGDTQYF,TGCGCCAGCAGCGTGACTAGCGGGGGTGGGGATACGCAGTATTTT
TRBV15,TRBJ1-2,-,few,CATSRTKLSQGYGYTF,TGTGCCACCAGCAGAACCAAGCTTTCACAGGGCTATGGCTACACCTTC
TRBV27,TRBJ2-1,-,-,CASSMRVLSSYNEQFF,TGTGCCAGCAGTATGCGCGTCCTGAGCTCCTACAATGAGCAGTTCTTC
TRBV30,TRBJ1-5,-,few,CAWSPIGGGNQPQHF,TGTGCCTGGAGTCCGATCGGGGGGGGGAATCAGCCCCAGCATTTT
TRBV6-5,TRBJ2-1,-,-,CASSYASREYEQFF,TGTGCCAGCAGTTACGCATCGAGGGAGTACGAGCAGTTCTTC
TRBV11-1,TRBJ2-3,-,-,CASSTWEERAQYF,TGTGCCAGCAGCACCTGGGAGGAGCGGGCGCAGTATTTT
TRBV20-1,TRBJ2-7,-,once,CSASGERESAYEQYF,TGCAGTGCTAGTGGTGAACGGGAATCTGCCTACGAGCAGTACTTC
TRBV18,TRBJ1-2,-,-,CASSPAGIGYTF,TGTGCCAGCTCCCCCGCGGGAATTGGCTACACCTTC
TRBV30,TRBJ2-5,-,-,CAYSTRETQYF,TGTGCCTACTCGACACGAGAGACCCAGTACTTC
TRBV2,TRBJ1-4,TRBD1,-,CAAAGTANEKLFF,TGTGCCGCAGCAGGGACAGCTAATGAAAAACTGTTTTTT
TRBV12-3/TRBV12-4,TRBJ1-2,-,-,CASSTGHVGYTF,TGTGCCAGCAGTACCGGACATGTAGGCTACACCTTC
TRBV5-1,TRBJ2-5,-,once,CASSLERGMETQYF,TGCGCCAGCAGCTTGGAAAGGGGGATGGAGACCCAGTACTTC
TRBV6-2/TRBV6-3,TRBJ2-5,-,-,CASSYTQDSLQETQYF,TGTGCCAGCAGTTACACCCAGGACAGTCTCCAAGAGACCCAGTACTTC
TRBV9,TRBJ1-5,-,-,CASSAHGVSNQPQHF,TGTGCCAGCAGCGCCCACGGAGTAAGCAATCAGCCCCAGCATTTT
TRBV7-2,TRBJ1-1,-,-,CASSLRGTEAFF,TGTGCCAGCAGCTTAAGAGGGACTGAAGCTTTCTTT
TRBV5-6,TRBJ1-2,TRBD1,-,CASTNRGVYGYTF,TGTGCCAGCACTAACAGGGGAGTCTATGGCTACACCTTC
TRBV10-1,TRBJ1-3,-,-,CARTWGGTGNTIYF,TGCGCCAGGACGTGGGGGGGCACTGGAAACACCATATATTTT
TRBV6-4,TRBJ1-1,-,-,CATRDEGMNTEAFF,TGTGCCACGAGGGATGAAGGCATGAACACTGAAGCTTTCTTT
TRBV14,TRBJ2-5,TRBD2,-,CASSHPRGGLAGGETQYF,TGTGCCAGCAGCCACCCAAGAGGTGGACTAGCGGGAGGGGAGACCCAGTACTTC
TRBV24-1,TRBJ1-2,-,-,CATMGGANYGYTF,TGTGCCACCATGGGGGGGGCGAACTATGGCTACACCTTC
TRBV4-1,TRBJ2-1,-,-,CASSQGWRSEEQFF,TGCGCCAGCAGCCAAGGCTGGCGATCGGAGGAGCAGTTCTTC
TRBV15,TRBJ2-2,TRBD2,once,CATKTQSGGNYGELFF,TGTGCCACCAAAACCCAAAGCGGGGGCAATTACGGGGAGCTGTTTTTT
TRBV4-2,TRBJ1-6,-,once,CASSQELRGGSPLHF,TGTGCCAGCAGCCAAGAACTACGGGGTGGTTCACCCCTCCACTTT
TRBV6-5,TRBJ2-2,TRBD2,-,CASKSSGISGELFF,TGTGCCAGCAAAAGCAGCGGGATTTCCGGGGAGCTGTTTTTT
TRBV3-1/TRBV3-2,TRBJ2-7,-,few,CASASAVGSYEQYF,TGTGCCAGCGCTAGCGCTGTGGGTTCCTACGAGCAGTACTTC
TRBV6-6,TRBJ1-4,-,-,CASSLPGADEKLFF,TGTGCCAGCAGTTTACCAGGGGCGGATGAAAAACTGTTTTTT
TRBV6-1,TRBJ1-1,-,-,CASTSRVNTEAFF,TGTGCCAGCACTTCCAGGGTAAACACTGAAGCTTTCTTT
TRBV3-1/TRBV3-2,TRBJ2-1,TRBD2,-,CASSTRGSSGAINEQFF,TGTGCCAGCAGTACACGGGGGTCTAGCGGGGCCATCAATGAGCAGTTCTTC
TRBV10-2,TRBJ1-1,TRBD1,-,CASSFQGADTEAFF,TGCGCCAGCAGTTTCCAGGGGGCTGACACTGAAGCTTTCTTT
TRBV7-9,TRBJ2-1,TRBD1,-,CASSRGQAGDEQFF,TGTGCCAGCAGCCGGGGACAGGCGGGCGATGAGCAGTTCTTC
TRBV4-3,TRBJ2-1,-,-,CASSQEPSGQGEQFF,TGCGCCAGCAGCCAAGAGCCTAGCGGACAGGGTGAGCAGTTCTTC
TRBV11-3,TRBJ2-3,-,-,CASSSEGADTQYF,TGTGCCAGCAGCTCTGAGGGGGCAGATACGCAGTATTTT
TRBV27,TRBJ2-7,-,-,CASLPTVGSYEQYF,TGTGCCAGCCTGCCGACAGTTGGAAGCTACGAGCAGTACTTC
TRBV18,TRBJ2-3,-,-,CASSTIETDTQYF,TGTGCCAGCTCAACTATAGAGACAGATACGCAGTATTTT
TRBV2,TRBJ1-4,TRBD1,-,CASRGGQGDPKLFF,TGTGCCAGCAGAGGTGGGCAGGGGGACCCAAAACTGTTTTTT
TRBV15,TRBJ2-7,-,-,CATSRDGGASSYEQYF,TGTGCCACCAGCAGAGATGGAGGGGCTAGCTCCTACGAGCAGTACTTC
TRBV6-5,TRBJ1-1,-,-,CASSYRLGGPSAEAFF,TGTGCCAGCAGTTATCGTCTGGGGGGGCCATCTGCTGAAGCTTTCTTT
TRBV3-1/TRBV3-2,TRBJ1-5,-,-,CASSQVYSNQPQHF,TGTGCCAGCAGCCAAGTCTATAGCAATCAGCCCCAGCATTTT
TRBV11-2,TRBJ1-6,-,-,CASSSVTGGVNGSPLHF,TGTGCCAGCAGCTCAGTCACAGGTGGGGTAAACGGTTCACCCCTCCACTTT
TRBV5-1,TRBJ1-1,TRBD1,-,CASSLEGTGEAFF,TGCGCCAGCAGCTTGGAGGGGACAGGGGAAGCTTTCTTT
TRBV6-2/TRBV6-3,TRBJ1-1,TRBD1,-,CASSLFTGDVTEAFF,TGTGCCAGCAGCCTATTTACAGGGGACGTCACTGAAGCTTTCTTT
TRBV30,TRBJ2-3,-,-,CAWSGGQISTDTQYF,TGTGCCTGGAGCGGGGGACAGATTAGCACAGATACGCAGTATTTT
TRBV10-1,TRBJ1-5,-,-,CASRVGRGGKVGNQPQHF,TGCGCCAGCAGAGTAGGGAGAGGAGGGAAGGTGGGCAATCAGCCCCAGCATTTT
TRBV10-3,TRBJ1-5,-,-,CATGGISNQPQHF,TGTGCCACGGGGGGGATTAGCAATCAGCCCCAGCATTTT
TRBV2,TRBJ1-2,-,-,CASSESLSRGYTF,TGTGCCAGCAGTGAGTCCCTATCCCGAGGCTACACCTTC
TRBV27,TRBJ2-7,-,-,CASSFQADRYEQYF,TGTGCCAGCAGTTTTCAGGCAGACCGCTACGAGCAGTACTTC
TRBV7-2,TRBJ2-7,-,-,CASSPFAGGYLSYEQYF,TGTGCCAGCAGCCCGTTCGCCGGAGGGTACCTCTCCTACGAGCAGTACTTC
TRBV7-9,TRBJ2-1,-,-,CASSLDGGSYNEQFF,TGTGCCAGCAGCTTAGATGGGGGGTCCTACAATGAGCAGTTCTTC